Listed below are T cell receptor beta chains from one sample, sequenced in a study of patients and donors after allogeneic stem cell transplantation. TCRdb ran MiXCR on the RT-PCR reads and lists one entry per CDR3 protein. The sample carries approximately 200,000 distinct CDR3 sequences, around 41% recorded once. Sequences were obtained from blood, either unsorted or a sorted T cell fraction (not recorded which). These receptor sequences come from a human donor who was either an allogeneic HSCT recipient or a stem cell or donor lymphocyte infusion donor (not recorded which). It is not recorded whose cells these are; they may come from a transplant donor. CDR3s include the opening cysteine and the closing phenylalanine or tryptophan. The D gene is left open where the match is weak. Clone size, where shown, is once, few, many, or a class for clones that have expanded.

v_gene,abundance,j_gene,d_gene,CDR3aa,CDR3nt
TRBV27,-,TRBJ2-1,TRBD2,CASSFAGGPYSYNEQFF,TGTGCCAGCAGTTTTGCGGGAGGCCCTTACTCCTACAATGAGCAGTTCTTC
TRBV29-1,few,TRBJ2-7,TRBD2,CSVDSGRYPTYEQYF,TGCAGCGTTGATAGCGGGCGTTACCCCACCTACGAGCAGTACTTC
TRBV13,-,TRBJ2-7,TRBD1,CASSPRDSPYEQYF,TGTGCCAGCAGCCCCCGGGACAGCCCCTACGAGCAGTACTTC
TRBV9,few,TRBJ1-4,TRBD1,CASSATGVVEKLFF,TGTGCCAGCAGCGCGACAGGGGTGGTAGAAAAACTGTTTTTT
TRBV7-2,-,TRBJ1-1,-,CASSLRAGVVTEAFF,TGTGCCAGCAGCTTACGGGCAGGGGTCGTCACTGAAGCTTTCTTT
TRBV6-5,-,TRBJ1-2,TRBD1,CASRYGTETTNYGYTF,TGTGCCAGCAGGTACGGGACAGAGACGACTAACTATGGCTACACCTTC
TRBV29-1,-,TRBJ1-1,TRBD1,CSVEDRGAGGVRTEAFF,TGCAGCGTTGAAGATCGGGGAGCAGGGGGCGTTAGGACTGAAGCTTTCTTT
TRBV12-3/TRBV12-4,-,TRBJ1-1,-,CASSLNPAGQGRNTEAFF,TGTGCCAGCAGTTTAAATCCCGCAGGTCAGGGAAGGAACACTGAAGCTTTCTTT
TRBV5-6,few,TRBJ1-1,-,CASSLMGSMNTEAFF,TGTGCCAGCAGCTTGATGGGCAGCATGAACACTGAAGCTTTCTTT
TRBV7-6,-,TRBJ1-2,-,CASSLGRRESNYGYTF,TGTGCCAGCAGCTTGGGGAGGAGGGAGTCTAACTATGGCTACACCTTC
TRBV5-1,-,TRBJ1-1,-,CASRFTPDKAFF,TGCGCCAGCAGATTCACACCGGACAAAGCTTTCTTT
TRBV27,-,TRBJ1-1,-,CASSLYPENTEAFF,TGTGCCAGCAGTTTATACCCAGAGAACACTGAAGCTTTCTTT
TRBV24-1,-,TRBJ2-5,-,CATSDDSQETQYF,TGTGCCACCAGTGACGACAGTCAAGAGACCCAGTACTTC
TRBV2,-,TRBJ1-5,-,CASSESFLLILSNQPQHF,TGTGCCAGCAGTGAAAGTTTTCTGCTTATTCTTAGCAATCAGCCCCAGCATTTT
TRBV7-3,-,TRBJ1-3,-,CASSFRSRSGNTIYF,TGTGCCAGCAGCTTCCGATCGCGCTCTGGAAACACCATATATTTT
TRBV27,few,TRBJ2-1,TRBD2,CASSLRSGMDLNEQFF,TGTGCCAGCAGTTTACGTAGCGGGATGGACCTCAATGAGCAGTTCTTC
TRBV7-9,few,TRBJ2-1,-,CASSTVLGYEQFF,TGTGCCAGCAGCACCGTACTAGGCTATGAGCAGTTCTTC
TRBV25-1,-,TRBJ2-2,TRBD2,CASSELGLAGNTGELFF,TGTGCCAGCAGTGAATTGGGACTAGCGGGGAACACCGGGGAGCTGTTTTTT
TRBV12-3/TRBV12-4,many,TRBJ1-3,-,CASRGAAGNTIYF,TGTGCCAGCAGAGGGGCAGCTGGAAACACCATATATTTT
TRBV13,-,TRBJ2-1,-,CASSLLPRGSSYNEQFF,TGTGCCAGCAGCTTACTCCCCCGGGGGAGCTCCTACAATGAGCAGTTCTTC
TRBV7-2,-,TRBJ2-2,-,CASSLVGSGTGELFF,TGTGCCAGCAGCTTAGTCGGGAGCGGCACCGGGGAGCTGTTTTTT
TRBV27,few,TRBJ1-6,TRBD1,CASSLDRGPNSPLHF,TGTGCCAGCAGTTTGGACAGGGGGCCAAATTCACCCCTCCACTTT
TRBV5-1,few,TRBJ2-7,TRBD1,CASRPRDRVVPYEQYF,TGCGCCAGCAGACCGAGGGACAGGGTTGTCCCCTACGAGCAGTACTTC
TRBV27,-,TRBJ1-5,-,CASSGDSNQPQHF,TGTGCCAGCAGTGGTGATAGCAATCAGCCCCAGCATTTT
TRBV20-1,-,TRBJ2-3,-,CSARADSRWVDTQYF,TGCAGTGCTAGAGCGGACTCCCGCTGGGTAGATACGCAGTATTTT
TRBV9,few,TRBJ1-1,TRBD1,CASSVQRDRGDTEAFF,TGTGCCAGCAGCGTCCAGAGGGACAGGGGAGACACTGAAGCTTTCTTT
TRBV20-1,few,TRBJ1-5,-,CSARFSSNQPQHF,TGCAGTGCTAGATTTAGTAGCAATCAGCCCCAGCATTTT
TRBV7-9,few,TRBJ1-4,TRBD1,CASSPERDRIDNEKLFF,TGTGCCAGCAGCCCAGAAAGGGACAGAATTGATAATGAAAAACTGTTTTTT
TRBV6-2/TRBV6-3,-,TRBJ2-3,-,CASSSSPTAKTDTQYF,TGTGCCAGCAGCTCCAGTCCAACTGCGAAGACAGATACGCAGTATTTT
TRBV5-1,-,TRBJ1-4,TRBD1,CASSSTGVNEKLFF,TGCGCCAGCAGCTCTACAGGGGTTAATGAAAAACTGTTTTTT
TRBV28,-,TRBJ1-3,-,CASSLVGRAGGNTIYF,TGTGCCAGCAGTTTAGTTGGCAGGGCGGGTGGAAACACCATATATTTT
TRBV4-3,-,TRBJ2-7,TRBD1,CASSQEGETGGYEQYF,TGCGCCAGCAGCCAAGAAGGCGAGACAGGGGGCTACGAGCAGTACTTC
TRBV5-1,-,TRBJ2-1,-,CASSLVAAIYNEQFF,TGCGCCAGCAGCTTGGTAGCAGCCATATACAATGAGCAGTTCTTC
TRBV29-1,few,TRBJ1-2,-,CSVDPGSGYGYTF,TGCAGCGTTGATCCTGGGTCCGGCTATGGCTACACCTTC
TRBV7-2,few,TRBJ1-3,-,CASSSRFYSGNTIYF,TGTGCCAGCAGCTCCCGTTTTTACTCTGGAAACACCATATATTTT
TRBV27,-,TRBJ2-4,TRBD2,CASSLSSGLAGHIQYF,TGTGCCAGCAGCCTGTCCTCGGGACTAGCGGGACACATTCAGTACTTC
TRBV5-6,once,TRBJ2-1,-,CASRNPGTPRNNNEQFF,TGTGCCAGCAGGAACCCCGGGACTCCCCGAAACAACAATGAGCAGTTCTTC
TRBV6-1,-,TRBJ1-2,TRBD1,CASRGQLYGYTF,TGTGCCAGCAGGGGACAGCTCTATGGCTACACCTTC
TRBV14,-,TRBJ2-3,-,CASSQELTDTQYF,TGTGCCAGCAGCCAAGAACTCACAGATACGCAGTATTTT
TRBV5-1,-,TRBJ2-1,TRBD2,CASSGAVLLAGGGNEQFF,TGCGCCAGCAGTGGGGCCGTCTTACTAGCGGGAGGCGGGAATGAGCAGTTCTTC
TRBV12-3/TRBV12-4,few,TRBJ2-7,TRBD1,CASSGTESYEQYF,TGTGCCAGCAGTGGGACAGAATCCTACGAGCAGTACTTC
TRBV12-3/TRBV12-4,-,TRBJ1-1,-,CASSTGANTEAFF,TGTGCCAGCAGTACAGGAGCGAACACTGAAGCTTTCTTT
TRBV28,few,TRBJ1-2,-,CASTKAANYGYTF,TGTGCCAGCACCAAAGCAGCTAACTATGGCTACACCTTC
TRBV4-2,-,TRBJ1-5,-,CASSQERFSNQPQHF,TGTGCTAGCAGCCAAGAAAGGTTTAGCAATCAGCCCCAGCATTTT
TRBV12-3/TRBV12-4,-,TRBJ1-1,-,CASSPPNRGNTEAFF,TGTGCCAGCAGCCCTCCTAACCGGGGGAACACTGAAGCTTTCTTT
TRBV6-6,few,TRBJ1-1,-,CASSTQGPEAFF,TGTGCCAGCAGTACACAGGGCCCTGAAGCTTTCTTT
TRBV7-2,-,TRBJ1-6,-,CASSFRGENSPLHF,TGTGCCAGCAGCTTCAGGGGAGAGAATTCACCCCTCCACTTT
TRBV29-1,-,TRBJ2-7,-,CSVGDSFYEQYF,TGCAGCGTTGGTGACAGTTTCTACGAGCAGTACTTC
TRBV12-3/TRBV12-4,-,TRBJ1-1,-,CASSLVQVDTEAFF,TGTGCCAGCAGTTTAGTACAGGTCGACACTGAAGCTTTCTTT
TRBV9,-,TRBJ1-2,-,CASSVEDGSYGYTF,TGTGCCAGCAGCGTCGAGGACGGATCCTATGGCTACACCTTC
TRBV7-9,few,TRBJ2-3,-,CASSLDASDSQDTQYF,TGTGCCAGCAGCTTAGATGCTAGCGATTCCCAAGATACGCAGTATTTT
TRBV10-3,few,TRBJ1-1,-,CASTGRNTEAFF,TGTGCCAGCACAGGACGAAACACTGAAGCTTTCTTT
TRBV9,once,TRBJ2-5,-,CASSVGTTGEGETQYF,TGTGCCAGCAGCGTAGGTACAACAGGGGAGGGAGAGACCCAGTACTTC
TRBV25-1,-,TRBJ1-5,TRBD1,CASSESGTGTQPQHF,TGTGCCAGCAGTGAATCAGGGACAGGGACTCAGCCCCAGCATTTT
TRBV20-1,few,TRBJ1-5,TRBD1,CSAPGQGNSNQPQHF,TGCAGTGCCCCCGGACAGGGAAATAGCAATCAGCCCCAGCATTTT